This T cell receptor beta chain comes out of a study of identical twins. The CDR3 extends over 19 amino acids. J was trimmed by 0 bases and V by 4 bases; bases with no gene match: 11. The germline CDR1 and CDR2 sequences are SGHRS and YFSETQ. TCRdb itself ran the 5' RACE reads through MiXCR, one entry per CDR3 protein. The sample has some 250,000 distinct CDR3 sequences, about 6.7% seen once; the top ten hold roughly 15%. This same sample was also part of a study on T cells expressing NK-cell markers. According to that study: The sequencing cohort of eight donors included seven HCMV-seropositive individuals and one seronegative individual. Researchers report these clonotypes also headed the CD3+CD56-NKG2C+ fraction in a handful of donors. Whether expanded NKG2C+ T cell clones recognized HCMV stayed uncertain.

This rearrangement joins TRBV5-1 to TRBJ2-6; TRBD1 agrees at 9 bases. Sequenced sample: CD8+ T cells sorted from blood. The receptor's source is a woman younger than 30 in good health. The CDR3 DNA reads TGCGCCAGCAGCCCTATGGCCGGGACAGGGAGCTCTGGGGCCAACGTCCTGACTTTC. This codes for CASSPMAGTGSSGANVLTF.